The rows below give T cell receptor beta chains drawn from one sample of a study of shared clonotypes between healthy human individuals. Generated by immunoSEQ multiplex PCR, the TCRdb table keeps only in-frame clones and is missing some. The sample has roughly 1,000,000 clones, more than 75% seen once. Sequencing was carried out using memory CD4+ T cells from PBMCs. The origin of the receptors is a young man in good health. Some clones in this sample may be carry-over from other donors' samples. CDR3s include the opening cysteine and the closing phenylalanine or tryptophan. The D gene is left open where the match is weak. Clone size, where shown, is once, few, many, or a class for clones that have expanded.

V gene,clone size,D gene,J gene,CDR3 DNA,CDR3 protein
TRBV25-1,many,.,TRBJ1-1,TGTGCCAGCAGTGCCAGGGCGGCGAACACTGAAGCTTTCTTT,CASSARAANTEAFF
TRBV7-3,.,TRBD1,TRBJ2-5,TGTGCCAGCAGCCGACAGGGACGGGAGACCCAGTACTTC,CASSRQGRETQYF
TRBV5-1,.,TRBD1,TRBJ1-3,TGCGCCAGCAGCCCAGGGACAGGGATCCGCTCTGGAAACACCATATATTTT,CASSPGTGIRSGNTIYF
TRBV28,once,.,TRBJ1-4,TGTGCCAGCAGCCTCGGCCAAACAGGCCTTAATGAAAAACTGTTTTTT,CASSLGQTGLNEKLFF
TRBV7-9,.,.,TRBJ2-1,TGTGCCAGCAGCTTAGAGCGCCTTTGGGGGGCCAATGAGCAGTTCTTC,CASSLERLWGANEQFF
TRBV5-1,once,TRBD2,TRBJ2-3,TGCGCCAGCAGCTTGCAGCTAGCGGGAGAAGATACGCAGTATTTT,CASSLQLAGEDTQYF
TRBV7-2,.,TRBD1,TRBJ2-7,TGTGCCAGCAGCGCGGCCCCGGGACAGGGGTCTCGGGAGTACTTC,CASSAAPGQGSREYF
TRBV21-1,.,.,TRBJ2-7,TGTGCCAGCAGCAAAGGGACAGCTACCTCCTACGAGCAGTACTTC,CASSKGTATSYEQYF
TRBV10-3,.,.,TRBJ2-5,TGTGCCACCGGTCCGGGTGGGTACCAAGAGACCCAGTACTTC,CATGPGGYQETQYF
TRBV5-1,few,TRBD1,TRBJ1-2,TGCGCCAGCAGCTTGGCCCCGACAGGGGTGGGAGGCTACACCTTC,CASSLAPTGVGGYTF
TRBV5-4,.,TRBD2,TRBJ2-3,TGTGCCAGCAGCTTTCGGACTAGCGGGAGATCTTCCGATACGCAGTATTTT,CASSFRTSGRSSDTQYF
TRBV11-2,.,.,TRBJ2-4,TGTGCCAGCAGCTTAGTGGGCGGTGGAAACATTCAGTACTTC,CASSLVGGGNIQYF
TRBV5-5,.,TRBD1,TRBJ2-7,TGTGCCAGCAGCGAAGGGGACAGGGGGTGGTACGAGCAGTACTTC,CASSEGDRGWYEQYF
TRBV14,few,.,TRBJ1-2,TGTGCCAGCAGCCCATTAAGGGAATATGGCTACACCTTC,CASSPLREYGYTF
TRBV19,.,.,TRBJ1-5,TGTGCCAGTAGTATTGTGGGGAGCAATCAGCCCCAGCATTTT,CASSIVGSNQPQHF
TRBV5-1,.,TRBD1,TRBJ2-2,TGCGCCAGCAGCTCGAATCTGGGACAGCTGGGGACCGGGGAGCTGTTTTTT,CASSSNLGQLGTGELFF
TRBV5-1,.,TRBD1,TRBJ2-3,TGCGCCAGCAGCATCCGGGACAGGGCCACCACAGATACGCAGTATTTT,CASSIRDRATTDTQYF
TRBV5-1,.,.,TRBJ1-3,TGCGCCAGCAGCTTGGGAACATACGGAAACACCATATATTTT,CASSLGTYGNTIYF
TRBV11-3,.,TRBD1,TRBJ2-7,TGTGCCAGCAGCTCCCCGGGACAGGGGAATGGGAAGCAGTACTTC,CASSSPGQGNGKQYF
TRBV18,.,.,TRBJ2-7,TGTGCCAGCTCACCACTGGGGACTCACTCCTCGCCCTACGAGCAGTACTTC,CASSPLGTHSSPYEQYF
TRBV7-7,.,.,TRBJ1-4,TGTGCCAGCAGCGCCGACGGCAATGAAAAACTGTTTTTT,CASSADGNEKLFF
TRBV28,once,TRBD2,TRBJ2-3,TGTGCCACCAAGGGTTCGAGCGGGAGACGCACAGATACGCAGTATTTT,CATKGSSGRRTDTQYF
TRBV6-5,.,.,TRBJ1-5,TGTGCCAGCAGTAAAACCGGACCAAATCAGCCCCAGCATTTT,CASSKTGPNQPQHF
TRBV19,.,TRBD2,TRBJ2-1,TGTGCCAGTAGTATAGCTGGGACTAGCGGATACAATGAGCAGTTCTTC,CASSIAGTSGYNEQFF
TRBV28,.,.,TRBJ2-5,TGTGCCAGCAATAGTCGGACAGCCTATAATCTGGAGACCCAGTACTTC,CASNSRTAYNLETQYF
TRBV28,once,.,TRBJ1-2,TGTGCCAGCATGAGATCCAGGCCTAACTATGGCTACACCTTC,CASMRSRPNYGYTF
TRBV14,.,TRBD1,TRBJ2-1,TGTGCCAGCGGCCGACAGGGAAGCATGAATGAGCAGTTCTTC,CASGRQGSMNEQFF
TRBV29-1,.,.,TRBJ2-7,TGCAGCGGTAAACGGGACTACGAGCAGTACTTC,CSGKRDYEQYF
TRBV5-1,.,TRBD1,TRBJ1-1,TGCGCCAGCAGCGCAGGACAGGGCCTAGCAGCTTTCTTT,CASSAGQGLAAFF
TRBV18,.,.,TRBJ2-5,TGTGCCAGCTCAGTGGTCCTACAAGAGACCCAGTACTTC,CASSVVLQETQYF
TRBV30,.,TRBD1,TRBJ1-2,TGTGCCTGGAGTGCCCCCCGGGACAGGGTCTATGGCTACACCTTC,CAWSAPRDRVYGYTF